The rows below give T cell receptor beta chains drawn from one sample of a study of response to subunit inactivated influenza vaccine. TCRdb re-analysed the RT-PCR reads in MiXCR, keeping a single row per CDR3 protein. The sample contains around 480,000 distinct CDR3 sequences, 9.5% to 13% of which appear only once. Sample: PBMCs from blood, taken around seven weeks after vaccination. These receptors were collected from a man aged 50 to 59 who received an inactivated influenza vaccine. Each CDR3 is given with its conserved first and last residue. D genes are given only for firm matches. Clone size is stated in some rows and not others, as once, few, many or a class when expanded.

TGCAGCGTTGAATTGTGGGGCAAGGCGAGACTAGCGGGAGGTTCTAATGAGCAGTTCTTC,CSVELWGKARLAGGSNEQFF,many,TRBJ2-1,TRBD2,TRBV29-1
TGCAGCGTTGTAAGGAAGGGGGACACTGAAGCTTTCTTT,CSVVRKGDTEAFF,NA,TRBJ1-1,NA,TRBV29-1
TGTGCCAGCAGCAACCTATACGAGCAGTTCTTC,CASSNLYEQFF,NA,TRBJ2-1,NA,TRBV6-5
TGTGCCAGCAGCCTGGACCGGTTGAATGAGCAGTTCTTC,CASSLDRLNEQFF,few,TRBJ2-1,NA,TRBV7-8
TGTGCCAGCAGCCGCGGACGTACGAACACCGGGGAGCTGTTTTTT,CASSRGRTNTGELFF,few,TRBJ2-2,NA,TRBV11-2
TGTGCCAGCAGCTGGCCATTCGGGGCAAACAATGAGCAGTTCTTC,CASSWPFGANNEQFF,many,TRBJ2-1,NA,TRBV5-6
TGTGCCAGCAGCTCAGGGGTCACCGGGGAGCTGTTTTTT,CASSSGVTGELFF,many,TRBJ2-2,NA,TRBV7-8
TGTGCCACCAGTGATTTGGCCGGGGGGATGCTACATGAGCAGTTCTTC,CATSDLAGGMLHEQFF,NA,TRBJ2-1,TRBD2,TRBV24-1
TGTGCCAGCACCCGGAGGACAGACTCCTACGAGCAGTACTTC,CASTRRTDSYEQYF,NA,TRBJ2-7,NA,TRBV3-1
TGCGCCAGCAGCCAAGATTTCAGAAAGAACACTGAAGCTTTCTTT,CASSQDFRKNTEAFF,once,TRBJ1-1,NA,TRBV4-3
TGCAGTGCTAGAACATTAGCGGGAACCTACAATGAGCAGTTCTTC,CSARTLAGTYNEQFF,NA,TRBJ2-1,TRBD2,TRBV20-1
TGTGCCAGCAGGAAACTAGCGGTGAACACCGGGGAGCTGTTTTTT,CASRKLAVNTGELFF,NA,TRBJ2-2,TRBD2,TRBV11-2
TGCGCCAGCAACCTGGGACTAGCGGGGGGAAAAGCCAAAAACATTCAGTACTTC,CASNLGLAGGKAKNIQYF,NA,TRBJ2-4,TRBD2,TRBV5-1
TGCAGTGCTATCCCGGGGGCGCACACCGGGGAGCTGTTTTTT,CSAIPGAHTGELFF,few,TRBJ2-2,NA,TRBV20-1
TGTGCCAGCAGTTTTCTCGGAGGTGAGCAGTTCTTC,CASSFLGGEQFF,few,TRBJ2-1,NA,TRBV12-3/TRBV12-4
TGTGCCAGCAGTCACGGGAAGACCTACGAGCAGTACTTC,CASSHGKTYEQYF,few,TRBJ2-7,NA,TRBV12-3/TRBV12-4
TGTGCCAGCACCCTATACGTGGTGAACACTGAAGCTTTCTTT,CASTLYVVNTEAFF,NA,TRBJ1-1,NA,TRBV12-3/TRBV12-4
TGTGCCAGCAGCCCCCGTGGGGGATCCAAAGAGACCCAGTACTTC,CASSPRGGSKETQYF,NA,TRBJ2-5,NA,TRBV7-2
TGCGCCAGCAGCGTTGACAGTAACGAGCAGTACTTC,CASSVDSNEQYF,few,TRBJ2-7,NA,TRBV5-1
TGTGCCAGCAGTGGGACAGGGGGCTTCACAGATACGCAGTATTTT,CASSGTGGFTDTQYF,NA,TRBJ2-3,TRBD1,TRBV28
TGCGCCAGCAGCCCAGGTGTAGGCAATCAGCCCCAGCATTTT,CASSPGVGNQPQHF,many,TRBJ1-5,NA,TRBV5-1
TGCGCCAGCAGCCCCGGACAGACTGGCAATCAGCCCCAGCATTTT,CASSPGQTGNQPQHF,few,TRBJ1-5,NA,TRBV4-3
TGTGCCAGCAGGTCTACTAGCGGGACTCCCTACAATGAGCAGTTCTTC,CASRSTSGTPYNEQFF,few,TRBJ2-1,TRBD2,TRBV6-5
TGTGCCAGCAGCACGACAGGGGGCTGGCAGCCCCAGCATTTT,CASSTTGGWQPQHF,many,TRBJ1-5,TRBD1,TRBV6-2/TRBV6-3
TGTGCCAGCAGGAACAGGGGCGCCGGGGAGCTGTTTTTT,CASRNRGAGELFF,many,TRBJ2-2,TRBD1,TRBV27
TGTGCCAGCAGTGAAGTTATAGCCTACGAGCAGTACTTC,CASSEVIAYEQYF,NA,TRBJ2-7,NA,TRBV6-1
TGCGCCAGCAGCTTGGTACCAGTGTATAACACTGAAGCTTTCTTT,CASSLVPVYNTEAFF,few,TRBJ1-1,NA,TRBV5-1
TGTGCCAGCAGATGGACCGGGGACCTCTATGGCTACACCTTC,CASRWTGDLYGYTF,NA,TRBJ1-2,NA,TRBV12-3/TRBV12-4
TGCAGTGCTCCCCCGAGGGGACTAGCGGGAGTCACCGGGGAGCTGTTTTTT,CSAPPRGLAGVTGELFF,few,TRBJ2-2,TRBD2,TRBV20-1
TGTGCCAGCTCACCACCGATGCAGGAGAACAATGAGCAGTTCTTC,CASSPPMQENNEQFF,many,TRBJ2-1,NA,TRBV18